A selection of T cell receptor beta chains follows, all from one sample in a study of T-cell memory formation after mild COVID-19. TCRdb re-called the 5' RACE reads with MiXCR, one entry per CDR3 protein. The data contain about 560,000 distinct CDR3 sequences, 20% to 25% of them seen just once; the ten biggest clones take up about 8.4%. Material: PBMCs or a T cell subset sorted from them (not recorded which). Receptors originate from an adult woman who had mild COVID-19 (a few samples of this study predate the infection). Cell type and time point are not known. CDR3s include the opening cysteine and the closing phenylalanine or tryptophan. Each record gives: clone size, V gene, D gene, J gene, CDR3 DNA, CDR3 protein. The D gene is left open where the match is weak. Part of the rows lack a size; the others show once, few, many or a class for expanded clones.

>few|TRBV5-1|TRBD1|TRBJ2-1
TGCGCCAGCAGCTTGTCTGGGACAGCGGATGGCGAGCAGTTCTTC
CASSLSGTADGEQFF
>-|TRBV7-8|-|TRBJ2-5
TGTGCCAGCAGCCCCCACGTTCTCCTGACCCGAGAGACCCAGTACTTC
CASSPHVLLTRETQYF
>few|TRBV18|-|TRBJ1-6
TGTGCCAGCTCAACAGGGAGGAATTCACCCCTCCACTTT
CASSTGRNSPLHF
>-|TRBV4-1|-|TRBJ2-6
TGCGCCAGCAGCCATCCAGGGCCTGGGGCCAACGTCCTGACTTTC
CASSHPGPGANVLTF
>-|TRBV29-1|-|TRBJ1-2
TGCAGCTCCCGGGACGGAGCCCTATACACCTTC
CSSRDGALYTF
>-|TRBV19|-|TRBJ1-1
TGTGCCAGTAGGGTTAGGCTCCAGATGAACACTGAAGCTTTCTTT
CASRVRLQMNTEAFF
>few|TRBV7-9|-|TRBJ2-7
TGTGCCAGCAGCTTAGCGGGACACCACGAGCAGTACTTC
CASSLAGHHEQYF
>-|TRBV20-1|-|TRBJ1-6
TGCAGTGCCCCCGGACAGAATTCACCCCTCCACTTT
CSAPGQNSPLHF
>few|TRBV19|-|TRBJ1-1
TGTGCCAGTAGGTATGGCCCCATGAACACTGAAGCTTTCTTT
CASRYGPMNTEAFF
>-|TRBV4-3|TRBD2|TRBJ2-7
TGCGCCAGCAGCCAAGGCCTCGGTAGCGGGAGTTCCTACGAGCAGTACTTC
CASSQGLGSGSSYEQYF
>-|TRBV20-1|-|TRBJ2-7
TGCAGTGCCTCGCCCCGGTGGGGGAGGACCTACGAGCAGTACTTC
CSASPRWGRTYEQYF
>few|TRBV20-1|-|TRBJ1-1
TGCAGTGCTAGAGAGGTGAACACTGAAGCTTTCTTT
CSAREVNTEAFF
>few|TRBV7-8|-|TRBJ2-7
TGTGCCAGCAGATCCGCAGGGGTTACTTTTTACGAGCAGTACTTC
CASRSAGVTFYEQYF
>-|TRBV5-1|-|TRBJ1-1
TGCGCCAGCAGCTTAACACGGAGGACTGAAGCTTTCTTT
CASSLTRRTEAFF
>-|TRBV7-9|TRBD1|TRBJ2-7
TGTGCCAGCAGCTTCGACAGGGTCGACGAGAAGTACTTC
CASSFDRVDEKYF
>-|TRBV7-8|-|TRBJ2-3
TGTGCCAGCAGCTTAGGTTCACGGGAGAGCACAGATACGCAGTATTTT
CASSLGSRESTDTQYF
>-|TRBV5-6|TRBD1|TRBJ2-4
TGTGCCAGCAGCGGACAGGGGTACATTCAGTACTTC
CASSGQGYIQYF
>few|TRBV4-1|TRBD1|TRBJ1-2
TGCGCCAGCAGCCGGGACAGTAGGGACTATGGCTACACCTTC
CASSRDSRDYGYTF
>-|TRBV10-3|TRBD1|TRBJ2-2
TGTGCCATCTGGGACAGGGAGGCCGGGGAGCTGTTTTTT
CAIWDREAGELFF
>many|TRBV7-9|TRBD2|TRBJ2-3
TGCGCCAGCAGCTCTAGCGGGACTAGCACAGATACGCAGTATTTT
CASSSSGTSTDTQYF
>-|TRBV7-9|-|TRBJ1-5
TGTGCCAGCAGCTCGGTCAGGGAGAATCAGCCCCAGCATTTT
CASSSVRENQPQHF
>few|TRBV5-6|-|TRBJ2-7
TGTGCCAGCAGCTTGGATTCCTCCGAGCAGTACTTC
CASSLDSSEQYF
>-|TRBV7-6|TRBD1|TRBJ2-7
TGTGCCAGCAGCTTAGAGGGCCAGGGGGCAGGCGAGCAGTACTTC
CASSLEGQGAGEQYF
>-|TRBV7-2|TRBD2|TRBJ2-1
TGTGCCAGCAGCTCCCTCGGCGGGAGGAGAGGAGGGCCCCTCTCCTACAATGAGCAGTTCTTC
CASSSLGGRRGGPLSYNEQFF
>few|TRBV5-1|TRBD1|TRBJ1-6
TGCGCCAGCAGCCCGGGGACAGAAGATAATTCACCCCTCCACTTT
CASSPGTEDNSPLHF
>few|TRBV29-1|TRBD1|TRBJ1-6
TGCAGCGCCGGGACAGGGAAGCATTCACCCCTCCACTTT
CSAGTGKHSPLHF
>-|TRBV7-9|-|TRBJ2-5
TGTGCCAGCAGCCCCCAAGGACATGAGAAAGAGACCCAGTACTTC
CASSPQGHEKETQYF
>-|TRBV5-1|-|TRBJ1-5
TGCGCCAGCAGCTTCGGTGCCGGGTTTGGTCAGCCCCAGCATTTT
CASSFGAGFGQPQHF
>few|TRBV7-9|-|TRBJ2-3
TGTGCCAGCAGCTCCTCCGGGGATTTCACAGATACGCAGTATTTT
CASSSSGDFTDTQYF
>-|TRBV3-1|TRBD2|TRBJ2-3
TGTGCCAGCAGCCCGGATACGGGAGGGGATACGCAGTATTTT
CASSPDTGGDTQYF
>-|TRBV6-4|TRBD2|TRBJ2-6
TGTGCCAGCAGTGAGCGGGAGGGGGCCAACGTCCTGACTTTC
CASSEREGANVLTF
>-|TRBV3-1|-|TRBJ2-1
TGTGCCAGCAGCCACCTTGGGGCCTATGAGCAGTTCTTC
CASSHLGAYEQFF
>few|TRBV7-9|TRBD2|TRBJ2-3
TGTGCCAGCAGCTCCCGGCTAGCGGGGGGCTATAGCACAGATACGCAGTATTTT
CASSSRLAGGYSTDTQYF
>-|TRBV24-1|TRBD1|TRBJ2-2
TGTGCCACCATGGACAGGGGGCGAACCGGGGAGCTGTTTTTT
CATMDRGRTGELFF
>-|TRBV10-3|TRBD2|TRBJ2-1
TGTGCCATCAGTGGAGGACTAGCGGGAGGTCCTAGGAATGAGCAGTTCTTC
CAISGGLAGGPRNEQFF
>-|TRBV7-6|-|TRBJ2-1
TGTGCCAGCAGCTTAGGGTTCCAGGAGGGGAAGCAGTTCTTC
CASSLGFQEGKQFF
>-|TRBV9|-|TRBJ1-3
TGTGCCAGCAGCGTAGGGACGGTTGGAAACACCATATATTTT
CASSVGTVGNTIYF